Listed here are 7 T cell receptor beta chains from one sample, sequenced in a study of shared clonotypes between healthy human individuals. Positively selected for CCR7, the CD45RO-negative cells used as naive CD8 cells excluded terminally differentiated effector memory CD45RA+ cells. The table came from immunoSEQ multiplex PCR; TCRdb's copy has only in-frame clones and leaves some out. In the table there are about 2.1 million clones, 93% of which are singletons. Sequencing used naive CD8+ T cells from PBMCs. The receptors shown here come from a man aged 18 to 35 in good health. Some clones in this sample may be carry-over from other donors' samples.

The J gene is TRBJ2-1, the V gene TRBV5-1; D is perhaps TRBD1 or TRBD2 (5 bases each). Trimming shortened V by 0 bases and J by 7 bases, and 11 bases separated the two germline ends. The CDR3 totals 14 residues. Germline-derived CDR1 and CDR2 are SGHRS and YFSETQ. CDR3 sequence: CASSLARGANEQFF. The DNA of the CDR3 is TGCGCCAGCAGCTTGGCGAGAGGGGCGAATGAGCAGTTCTTC.

The chain links TRBV27 to TRBJ2-1; 11 nucleotides align to TRBD2. The junction had 5 bases not matched to a gene; V was cut back by 2 bases and J by 5 bases. This CDR3 comprises 16 residues. Germline values: CDR1 MNHEY, CDR2 SMNVEV (reference sequence). The CDR3 DNA sequence: TGTGCCAGCAGTTTAAGGGCTAGCGGGGGGAACAATGAGCAGTTCTTC. It translates to CASSLRASGGNNEQFF.

J is TRBJ2-7 and V is TRBV7-2; no firm D call. Trimming stripped 5 bases from V and 3 bases from J, with 5 bases between. Germline CDR1 is SGHTA and CDR2 is FQGNSA. The CDR3 loop spans 11 amino acids. CDR3: CASSGNYEQYF. The CDR3, as DNA: TGTGCCAGCAGCGGAAACTACGAGCAGTACTTC.

The chain has TRBV27 and TRBJ2-7; possibly TRBD1 or TRBD2 for D (5 bases each). Trimming left V 3 bases short and J 0 bases short, with 18 bases between. Germline V lookup: CDR1 MNHEY, CDR2 SMNVEV (reference sequence). The length of the CDR3 is 17 residues. CDR3 residues: CASSFSGQGLRSYEQYF. The CDR3 region has the DNA TGTGCCAGCAGTTTTTCGGGGCAGGGTCTACGCTCCTACGAGCAGTACTTC.

V and J are TRBV28 and TRBJ2-3; D not resolved. The CDR3 runs 16 residues. Germline values: CDR1 MDHEN, CDR2 SYDVKM. V was trimmed by 6 bases and J by 0 bases, leaving 16 bases between them. Here the CDR3 DNA reads TGTGCCAGCAGCCCCTCCCGAGATTCTAGCACAGATACGCAGTATTTT. Residues: CASSPSRDSSTDTQYF.

V usage is TRBV5-5 and J usage is TRBJ2-3; D not resolved. CDR1 is SGHKS and CDR2 is YYEKEE in the germline V gene (reference sequence). This CDR3 contains 15 residues. Deletions cut 0 bases from V and 1 base from J, with 9 bases between. The CDR3 nucleotides read TGTGCCAGCAGCTTGGGGGGTTATCGCACAGATACGCAGTATTTT. Protein sequence: CASSLGGYRTDTQYF.

The chain uses TRBV28 and TRBJ1-5; D is perhaps TRBD1 (6 bases). V lost 5 bases to trimming and J lost 3 bases, with 14 bases between them. In germline, CDR1 is MDHEN, CDR2 SYDVKM. The CDR3 runs to 15 residues. The CDR3: CASSGRTDLNQPQHF. CDR3 in DNA: TGTGCCAGCAGTGGACGGACAGACCTCAATCAGCCCCAGCATTTT.